A single sample gave rise to the 20 T cell receptor beta chains below, sequenced in a study of blood T cell repertoires in COVID-19. The method was immunoSEQ multiplex PCR; TCRdb's version includes in-frame clones alone and lacks a portion of them. The sample holds fewer than 150,000 clones; around nine tenths are singletons and the top ten take 10% to 13%. Specimen: peripheral blood. These receptors originate from a man aged 50-60 years with active or convalescent COVID-19.

The rearrangement links TRBV12-5 to TRBJ2-1, with 10 nucleotides matching TRBD2. Germline assignment: CDR1 LGHNT and CDR2 FRNRAP. The V and J ends lost 5 bases and 4 bases, in that order; junction bases with no gene match: 8. The CDR3 loop spans 16 amino acids. The CDR3 spells CASGVLAGVGYNEQFF. CDR3 DNA: TGTGCTAGTGGTGTGCTAGCGGGAGTGGGATACAATGAGCAGTTCTTC.

This chain uses TRBV13 with TRBJ2-3; a weak D match, TRBD2 (6 bases). The germline V gene has CDR1 PRHDT and CDR2 FYEKMQ (reference sequence). The CDR3 covers 16 residues. V dropped 4 bases and J dropped 0 bases, with 14 bases sitting between them. The CDR3 DNA follows: TGTGCCAGCAGCTCCCATCCGGGGGACAGCACAGATACGCAGTATTTT. The encoded protein is CASSSHPGDSTDTQYF. Based on the CDR3 plus reference TRBV13 and TRBJ2-3, the full variable domain is AAGVIQSPRHLIKEKRETATLKCYPIPRHDTVYWYQQGPGQDPQFLISFYEKMQSDKGSIPDRFSAQQFSDYHSELNMSSLELGDSALYFCASSSHPGDSTDTQYFGPGTRLTVL.

The gene calls are TRBV27 and TRBJ1-6; D remains unclear. This CDR3 contains 14 residues. V lost 0 bases and J lost 9, with 9 bases in between. The germline CDR1 and CDR2 sequences are MNHEY and SMNVEV (reference sequence). In DNA form, the CDR3 reads TGTGCCAGCAGTTTATCGATTAGCTTTTCACCCCTCCACTTT. Translating it yields CASSLSISFSPLHF.

J is TRBJ2-3 and V is TRBV19, with 10 bases that match TRBD2. The V gene end was trimmed by 3 bases and the J gene end by 5 bases; junction bases not matched to a gene: 11. Germline V gene lookup returns CDR1 LNHDA and CDR2 SQIVND (reference sequence). The CDR3 sequence is 17 residues long. CDR3 region: CASSIGGLAGVQDTQYF. The CDR3 DNA reads as TGTGCCAGTAGTATCGGTGGGCTAGCGGGAGTCCAAGATACGCAGTATTTT. The whole variable domain, remainder taken from reference TRBV19 and TRBJ2-3, is DGGITQSPKYLFRKEGQNVTLSCEQNLNHDAMYWYRQDPGQGLRLIYYSQIVNDFQKGDIAEGYSVSREKKESFPLTVTSAQKNPTAFYLCASSIGGLAGVQDTQYFGPGTRLTVL.

The V and J genes are TRBV28 and TRBJ1-3; D call uncertain. With 0 bases removed from V and 0 bases from J, the gap between germline ends came to 3 bases. This CDR3 has 14 residues. Germline V lookup: CDR1 MDHEN, CDR2 SYDVKM. The CDR3 nucleotides are TGTGCCAGCAGTTTATGGGCCTCTGGAAACACCATATATTTT. Protein sequence: CASSLWASGNTIYF.

The rearrangement links TRBV28 to TRBJ2-1; 15 bases fit TRBD2. The CDR3 covers 15 residues. The V gene end was trimmed by 5 bases and the J gene end by 7 bases; junction bases not matched to a gene: 3. In germline, CDR1 is MDHEN, CDR2 SYDVKM. The CDR3 loop is CASSVGLAGGNEQFF. The DNA of the CDR3 is TGTGCCAGCAGTGTGGGACTAGCGGGAGGTAATGAGCAGTTCTTC.

This rearrangement joins TRBV2 to TRBJ1-1, with D uncertain. The CDR3 length is 13 residues. Germline CDR1 and CDR2: SNHLY and FYNNEI. V was shortened by 7 bases and J by 0 bases, with 9 bases between the two germline ends. The CDR3 is CASNREMNTEAFF. DNA for the CDR3: TGTGCCAGCAACCGGGAAATGAACACTGAAGCTTTCTTT.

The CDR3 spells CASSLPVSDIQYF. The CDR3 DNA follows: TGTGCCAGCAGCCTACCTGTTAGCGACATTCAGTACTTC. The gene calls are TRBV5-6 and TRBJ2-4, with D perhaps TRBD2 (5 bases). CDR3 size: 13 residues. CDR1 SGHDT and CDR2 YYEEEE come from the germline V gene. V was shortened by 4 bases and J by 8 bases, with 13 bases between the two germline ends.

V usage is TRBV6-5 and J usage is TRBJ1-1; TRBD1 aligns across 7 bases. After removal of 6 bases from V and 2 bases from J, the junction contained 6 bases not matched to a gene. Germline loops: CDR1 MNHEY, CDR2 SVGAGI. There are 14 residues in the CDR3. The CDR3 is CASSQGQYNTEAFF. The CDR3 nucleotides are TGTGCCAGCAGCCAGGGACAGTACAACACTGAAGCTTTCTTT.

This rearrangement joins TRBV24-1 to TRBJ2-1; tentative D call: TRBD2 (6 bases). Germline CDR1 and CDR2: KGHDR and SFDVKD. V lost 3 bases, J lost 0 bases, and 14 bases lay in between. This CDR3 comprises 17 residues. The CDR3 nucleotides read TGTGCCACCAGTGATCCTCATAGCGGTGACTCCTACAATGAGCAGTTCTTC. This gives the protein CATSDPHSGDSYNEQFF.

The J gene is TRBJ2-5, the V gene TRBV6-2 or TRBV6-3; 9 bases match TRBD1. J gave up 7 bases and V 5 bases, and 8 bases lay outside the gene matches. The CDR3 consists of 14 residues. CDR1 and CDR2 from the germline V gene are MNHEY and SVGEGT. The CDR3 reads CASSNPGDRVTQYF. CDR3 sequence (DNA): TGTGCCAGCAGTAACCCGGGGGACAGGGTGACCCAGTACTTC.

The chain is built from TRBV27 and TRBJ2-6; no definite D call. V lost 5 bases, J lost 10 bases, and 12 bases lay in between. There are 13 residues in the CDR3. The V gene's germline CDR1 is MNHEY and CDR2 SMNVEV (reference sequence). The CDR3 nucleotides are TGTGCCAGCAGTCTCTCTGGCCTTAACGTCCTGACTTTC. Protein sequence: CASSLSGLNVLTF.

CDR3 DNA sequence: TGCAGCGTTGAAGGGACTAGCGGGAGGTCGTACCAAGAGACCCAGTACTTC. Protein: CSVEGTSGRSYQETQYF. The chain couples TRBV29-1 to TRBJ2-5, with 14 bases fitting TRBD2. With 1 base clipped from V and 0 bases from J, the junction kept 4 bases outside the gene matches. CDR1 SQVTM and CDR2 ANQGSEA come from the germline V gene. The CDR3 consists of 17 residues.

V usage is TRBV7-2 and J usage is TRBJ2-3; perhaps TRBD2 as D (6 bases). Trimming left V 4 bases short and J 4 bases short, with 15 bases between. Germline V lookup: CDR1 SGHTA, CDR2 FQGNSA. This CDR3 region has 15 residues. The CDR3 loop is CASSWDSNRADTQYF. The CDR3 coding sequence is TGTGCCAGCAGCTGGGACTCTAATAGGGCAGATACGCAGTATTTT.

V usage is TRBV28 and J usage is TRBJ1-2; D is unresolved. V was shortened by 2 bases and J by 4 bases, with 17 bases between the two germline ends. The CDR3 runs to 16 residues. Germline CDR1 MDHEN, CDR2 SYDVKM. Here the CDR3 reads CASSLNSEGGAYGYTF. The CDR3 DNA sequence: TGTGCCAGCAGTTTAAATAGTGAGGGCGGCGCCTATGGCTACACCTTC.

This chain links TRBV19 with TRBJ1-1; no definite D call. The CDR3 runs 11 residues. CDR1 and CDR2 from the germline V gene are LNHDA and SQIVND (reference sequence). V lost 4 bases and J lost 3, with 3 bases in between. Here the CDR3 reads CASSRDTEAFF. Here the CDR3 DNA reads TGTGCCAGTAGTAGAGACACTGAAGCTTTCTTT.

The chain uses TRBV15 and TRBJ2-5; the match to TRBD1 covers 7 bases. V lost 1 base, J lost 6 bases, and 11 bases stayed unmatched. The CDR3 has 16 residues. CDR1 and CDR2 from the germline V gene are LNHNV and YYDKDF (reference sequence). This chain's CDR3 is CATSRATMGQRKTQYF. CDR3 DNA sequence: TGTGCCACCAGCAGAGCTACTATGGGACAGAGGAAGACCCAGTACTTC.

The V call is TRBV27, the J call TRBJ2-1; the match to TRBD2 covers 10 bases. V shed 5 bases, J shed 3 bases, and the junction held 16 bases outside the gene matches. The CDR3 sequence is 19 residues long. The germline gives CDR1 MNHEY, CDR2 SMNVEV (reference sequence). The CDR3: CASSPWGSSGRLNYNEQFF. The CDR3 nucleotides read TGTGCCAGCAGTCCATGGGGTAGTAGCGGGAGGCTGAACTACAATGAGCAGTTCTTC.

This chain connects TRBV18 to TRBJ2-3; D is possibly TRBD1 (6 bases). The V gene lost 2 bases and the J gene lost 0 bases, with 9 bases spanning the gap. CDR1 and CDR2 (germline): KGHSH, LQKENI. CDR3 length equals 15 residues. CDR3 nucleotides: TGTGCCAGCTCACCAGGGGGCCCGAGCACAGATACGCAGTATTTT. As protein: CASSPGGPSTDTQYF.

The chain joins TRBV14 to TRBJ1-4, with 7 positions matching TRBD1. The CDR3 runs to 16 residues. Germline loops: CDR1 SGHDN, CDR2 FVKESK. After removal of 0 bases from V and 10 bases from J, the junction contained 11 bases not matched to a gene. CDR3 sequence (DNA): TGTGCCAGCAGCCAAGAGTTGTCCAGGGGGTCAGTAAAACTGTTTTTT. The encoded protein is CASSQELSRGSVKLFF.